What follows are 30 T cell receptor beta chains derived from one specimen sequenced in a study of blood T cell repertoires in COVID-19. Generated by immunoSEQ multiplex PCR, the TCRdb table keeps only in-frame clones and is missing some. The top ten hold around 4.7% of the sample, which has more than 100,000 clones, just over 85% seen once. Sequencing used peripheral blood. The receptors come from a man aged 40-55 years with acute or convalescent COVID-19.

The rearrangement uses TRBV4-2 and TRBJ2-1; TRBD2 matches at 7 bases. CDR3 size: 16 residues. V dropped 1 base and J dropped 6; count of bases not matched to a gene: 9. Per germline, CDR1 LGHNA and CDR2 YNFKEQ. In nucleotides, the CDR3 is TGTGCCAGCAGCCAAGTCTCCCCTAGCGGCCCCAATGAGCAGTTCTTC. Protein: CASSQVSPSGPNEQFF.

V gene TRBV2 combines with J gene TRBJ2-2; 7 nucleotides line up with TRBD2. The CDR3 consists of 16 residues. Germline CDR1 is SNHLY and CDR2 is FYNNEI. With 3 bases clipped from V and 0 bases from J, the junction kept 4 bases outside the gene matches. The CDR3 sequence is CASSDRLAANTGELFF. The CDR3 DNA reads TGTGCCAGCAGTGACCGCCTAGCGGCGAACACCGGGGAGCTGTTTTTT.

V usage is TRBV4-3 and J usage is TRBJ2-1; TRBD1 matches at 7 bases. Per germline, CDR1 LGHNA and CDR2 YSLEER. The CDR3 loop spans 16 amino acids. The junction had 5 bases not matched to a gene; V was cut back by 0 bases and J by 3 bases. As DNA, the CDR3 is TGCGCCAGCAGCCAAGATTGGGACAGAAACTACAATGAGCAGTTCTTC. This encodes CASSQDWDRNYNEQFF.

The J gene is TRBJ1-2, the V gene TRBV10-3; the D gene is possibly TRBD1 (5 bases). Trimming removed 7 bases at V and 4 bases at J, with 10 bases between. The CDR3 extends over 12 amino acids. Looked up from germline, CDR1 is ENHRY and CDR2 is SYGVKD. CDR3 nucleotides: TGTGCCATCACGGGGGACGGCTATGGCTACACCTTC. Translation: CAITGDGYGYTF.

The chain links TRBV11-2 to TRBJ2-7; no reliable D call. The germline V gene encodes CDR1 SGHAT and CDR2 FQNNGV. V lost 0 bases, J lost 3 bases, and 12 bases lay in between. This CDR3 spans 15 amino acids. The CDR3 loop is CASSLDSLLNYEQYF. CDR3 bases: TGTGCCAGCAGCTTAGATTCTTTACTGAACTACGAGCAGTACTTC.

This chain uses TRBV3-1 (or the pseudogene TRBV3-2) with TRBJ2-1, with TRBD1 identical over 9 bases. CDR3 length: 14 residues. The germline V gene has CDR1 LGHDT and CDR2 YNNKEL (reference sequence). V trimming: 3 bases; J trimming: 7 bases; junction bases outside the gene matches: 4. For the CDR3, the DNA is TGTGCCAGCAGCCAGACAGGGGGTTCGAATGAGCAGTTCTTC. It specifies CASSQTGGSNEQFF.

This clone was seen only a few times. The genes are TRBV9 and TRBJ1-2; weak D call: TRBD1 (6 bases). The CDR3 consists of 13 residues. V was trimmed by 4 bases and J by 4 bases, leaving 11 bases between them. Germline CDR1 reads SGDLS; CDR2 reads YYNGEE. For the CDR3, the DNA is TGTGCCAGCAGCTTCGAGGACAGCTATGGCTACACCTTC. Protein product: CASSFEDSYGYTF.

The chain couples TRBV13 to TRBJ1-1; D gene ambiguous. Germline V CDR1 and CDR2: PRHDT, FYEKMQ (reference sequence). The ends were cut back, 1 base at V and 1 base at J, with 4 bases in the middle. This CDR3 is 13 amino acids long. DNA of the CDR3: TGTGCCAGCAGCTTAGAGAGGAACACTGAAGCTTTCTTT. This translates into CASSLERNTEAFF.

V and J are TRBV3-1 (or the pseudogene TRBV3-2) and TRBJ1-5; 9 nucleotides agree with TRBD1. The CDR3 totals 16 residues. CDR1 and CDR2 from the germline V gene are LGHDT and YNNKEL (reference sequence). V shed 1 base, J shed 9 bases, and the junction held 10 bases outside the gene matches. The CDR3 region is CASSQGWDRDRLPQHF. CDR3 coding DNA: TGTGCCAGCAGCCAAGGTTGGGACAGGGATCGTCTGCCCCAGCATTTT.

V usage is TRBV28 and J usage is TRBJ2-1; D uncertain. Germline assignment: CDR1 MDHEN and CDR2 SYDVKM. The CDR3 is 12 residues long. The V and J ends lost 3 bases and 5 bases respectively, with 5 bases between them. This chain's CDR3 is CASSFWHNEQFF. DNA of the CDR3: TGTGCCAGCAGTTTCTGGCACAATGAGCAGTTCTTC.

This CDR3 is CASKEGEIEAFF. The CDR3 DNA is TGTGCCAGTAAAGAGGGGGAGATTGAAGCTTTCTTT. V usage is TRBV19 and J usage is TRBJ1-1, with D possibly being TRBD1 (6 bases). Germline CDR1 LNHDA, CDR2 SQIVND (reference sequence). This CDR3 contains 12 residues. V was clipped by 7 bases and J by 7 bases, with 13 bases between them.

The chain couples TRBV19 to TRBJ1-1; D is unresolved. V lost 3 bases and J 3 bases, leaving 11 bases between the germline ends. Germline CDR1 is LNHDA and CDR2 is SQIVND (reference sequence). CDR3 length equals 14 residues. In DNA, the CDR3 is TGTGCCAGTAGTATGAAGGCGGCGTACACTGAAGCTTTCTTT. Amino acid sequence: CASSMKAAYTEAFF.

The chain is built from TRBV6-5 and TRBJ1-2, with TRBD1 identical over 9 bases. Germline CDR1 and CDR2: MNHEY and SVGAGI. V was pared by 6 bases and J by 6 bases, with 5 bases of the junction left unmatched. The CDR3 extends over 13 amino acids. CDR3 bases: TGTGCCAGCAGAGCCGGGACAGGGAATGGCTACACCTTC. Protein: CASRAGTGNGYTF.

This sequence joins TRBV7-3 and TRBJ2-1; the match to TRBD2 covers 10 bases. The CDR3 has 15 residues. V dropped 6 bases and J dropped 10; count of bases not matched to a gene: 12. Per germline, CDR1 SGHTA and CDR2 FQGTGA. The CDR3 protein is CASSLAGGSRREQFF. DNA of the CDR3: TGTGCCAGCAGTTTAGCGGGGGGTTCTAGGAGGGAGCAGTTCTTC.

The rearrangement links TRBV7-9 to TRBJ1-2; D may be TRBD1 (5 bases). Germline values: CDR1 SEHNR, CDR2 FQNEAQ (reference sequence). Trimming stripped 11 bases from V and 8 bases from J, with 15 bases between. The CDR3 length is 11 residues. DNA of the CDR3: TGTGCCGTACAGGAGGGTAGCGGCTACACCTTC. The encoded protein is CAVQEGSGYTF.

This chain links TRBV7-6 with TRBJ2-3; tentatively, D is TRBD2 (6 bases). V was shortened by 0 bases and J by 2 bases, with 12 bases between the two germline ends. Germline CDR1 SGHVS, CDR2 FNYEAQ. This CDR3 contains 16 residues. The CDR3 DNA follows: TGTGCCAGCAGCTTAGCTAGCGGCGGTACCACAGATACGCAGTATTTT. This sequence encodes CASSLASGGTTDTQYF.

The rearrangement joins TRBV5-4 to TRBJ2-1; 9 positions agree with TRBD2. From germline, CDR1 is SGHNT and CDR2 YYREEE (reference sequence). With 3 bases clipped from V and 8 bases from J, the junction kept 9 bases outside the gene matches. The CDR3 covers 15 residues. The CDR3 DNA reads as TGTGCCAGCAGCTCATTAGCGGGGGCTAGGTATGAGCAGTTCTTC. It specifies CASSSLAGARYEQFF.

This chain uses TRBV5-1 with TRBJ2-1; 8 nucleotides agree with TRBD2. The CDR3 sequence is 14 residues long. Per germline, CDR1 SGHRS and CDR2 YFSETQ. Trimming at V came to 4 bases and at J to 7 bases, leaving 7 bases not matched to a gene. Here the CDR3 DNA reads TGCGCCAGCAGCCCCGGGACTAGAACTAATGAGCAGTTCTTC. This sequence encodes CASSPGTRTNEQFF.

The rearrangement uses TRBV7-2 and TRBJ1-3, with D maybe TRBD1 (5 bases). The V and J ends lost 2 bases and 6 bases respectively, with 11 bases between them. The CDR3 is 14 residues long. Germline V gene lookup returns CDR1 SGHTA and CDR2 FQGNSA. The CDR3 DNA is TGTGCCAGCAGCTTACCAGGGCAGCTAAACACCATATATTTT. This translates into CASSLPGQLNTIYF.

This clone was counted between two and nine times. This CDR3 is CASSILNTWGQINQPQHF. In DNA, the CDR3 is TGTGCCAGTAGTATTTTGAATACCTGGGGGCAGATTAATCAGCCCCAGCATTTT. This sequence joins TRBV19 and TRBJ1-5, with TRBD1 as a possible D gene (6 bases). Trimming left V 3 bases short and J 4 bases short, with 22 bases between. The CDR3 length is 18 residues. CDR1 LNHDA and CDR2 SQIVND come from the germline V gene (reference sequence).

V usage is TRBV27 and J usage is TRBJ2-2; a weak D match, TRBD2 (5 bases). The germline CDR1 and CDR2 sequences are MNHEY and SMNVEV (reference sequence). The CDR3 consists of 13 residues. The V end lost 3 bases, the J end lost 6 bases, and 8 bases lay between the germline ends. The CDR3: CASSFRDSGELFF. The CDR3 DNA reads TGTGCCAGCAGTTTCCGGGATTCCGGGGAGCTGTTTTTT.

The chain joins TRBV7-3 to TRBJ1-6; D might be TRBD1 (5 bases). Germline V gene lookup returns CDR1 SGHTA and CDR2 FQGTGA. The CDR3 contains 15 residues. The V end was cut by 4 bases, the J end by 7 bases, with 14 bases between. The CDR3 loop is CASSSLGGANSPLHF. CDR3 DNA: TGTGCCAGCAGCTCCCTTGGAGGGGCCAATTCACCCCTCCACTTT. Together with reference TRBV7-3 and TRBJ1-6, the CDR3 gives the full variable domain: GAGVSQTPSNKVTEKGKYVELRCDPISGHTALYWYRQSLGQGPEFLIYFQGTGAADDSGLPNDRFFAVRPEGSVSTLKIQRTERGDSAVYLCASSSLGGANSPLHFGNGTRLTVT.

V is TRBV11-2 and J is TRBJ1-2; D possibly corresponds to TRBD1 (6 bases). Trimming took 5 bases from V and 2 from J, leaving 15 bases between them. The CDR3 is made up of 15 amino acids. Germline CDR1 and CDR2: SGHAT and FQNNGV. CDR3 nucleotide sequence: TGTGCCAGCAGCCAAAGGGGGGGCATAAACTATGGCTACACCTTC. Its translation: CASSQRGGINYGYTF.

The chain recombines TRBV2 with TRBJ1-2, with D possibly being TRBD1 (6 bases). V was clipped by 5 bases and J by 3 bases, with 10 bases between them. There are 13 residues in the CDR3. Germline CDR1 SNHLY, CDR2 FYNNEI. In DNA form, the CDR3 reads TGTGCCAGCAGTACAGGGTTTTACTATGGCTACACCTTC. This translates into CASSTGFYYGYTF.

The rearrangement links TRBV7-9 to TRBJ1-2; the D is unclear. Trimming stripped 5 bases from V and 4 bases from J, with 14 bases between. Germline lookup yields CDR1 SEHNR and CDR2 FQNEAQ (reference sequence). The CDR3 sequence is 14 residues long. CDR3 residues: CASSPSSSGYGYTF. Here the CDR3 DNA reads TGTGCCAGCAGCCCTTCAAGTTCAGGCTATGGCTACACCTTC.

The CDR3 spells CASSLRNSPLHF. CDR3 nucleotides: TGTGCCAGCAGCTTGAGGAATTCACCCCTCCACTTT. The chain carries TRBV11-2 and TRBJ1-6; D call uncertain. V was shortened by 3 bases and J by 7 bases, with 4 bases between the two germline ends. Germline-derived CDR1 and CDR2 are SGHAT and FQNNGV. There are 12 residues in the CDR3.

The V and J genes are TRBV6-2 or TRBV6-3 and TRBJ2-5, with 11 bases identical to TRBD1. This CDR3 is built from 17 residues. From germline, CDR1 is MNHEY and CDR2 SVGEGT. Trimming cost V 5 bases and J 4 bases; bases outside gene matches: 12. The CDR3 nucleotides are TGTGCCAGCAGTCAACTCAATCCGGGGACAGGGGGAGAGACCCAGTACTTC. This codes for CASSQLNPGTGGETQYF.

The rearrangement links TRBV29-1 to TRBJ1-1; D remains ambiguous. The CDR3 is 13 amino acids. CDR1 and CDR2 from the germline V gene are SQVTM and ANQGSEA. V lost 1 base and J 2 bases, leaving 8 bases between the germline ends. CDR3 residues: CSVEGVANTEAFF. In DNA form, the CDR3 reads TGCAGCGTTGAAGGAGTTGCTAACACTGAAGCTTTCTTT.

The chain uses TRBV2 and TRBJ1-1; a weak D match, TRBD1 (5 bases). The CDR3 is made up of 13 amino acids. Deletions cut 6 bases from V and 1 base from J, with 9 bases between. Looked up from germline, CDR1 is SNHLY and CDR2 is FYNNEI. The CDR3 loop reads CASRGDWNTEAFF. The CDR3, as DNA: TGTGCCAGCAGGGGGGACTGGAACACTGAAGCTTTCTTT. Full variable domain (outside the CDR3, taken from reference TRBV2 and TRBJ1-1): EPEVTQTPSHQVTQMGQEVILRCVPISNHLYFYWYRQILGQKVEFLVSFYNNEISEKSEIFDDQFSVERPDGSNFTLKIRSTKLEDSAMYFCASRGDWNTEAFFGQGTRLTVV.

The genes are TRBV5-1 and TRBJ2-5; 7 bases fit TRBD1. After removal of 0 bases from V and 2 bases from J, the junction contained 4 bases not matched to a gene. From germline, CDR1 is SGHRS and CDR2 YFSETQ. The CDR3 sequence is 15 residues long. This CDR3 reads CASSLAPGQQETQYF. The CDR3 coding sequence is TGCGCCAGCAGCTTGGCCCCGGGACAGCAAGAGACCCAGTACTTC.